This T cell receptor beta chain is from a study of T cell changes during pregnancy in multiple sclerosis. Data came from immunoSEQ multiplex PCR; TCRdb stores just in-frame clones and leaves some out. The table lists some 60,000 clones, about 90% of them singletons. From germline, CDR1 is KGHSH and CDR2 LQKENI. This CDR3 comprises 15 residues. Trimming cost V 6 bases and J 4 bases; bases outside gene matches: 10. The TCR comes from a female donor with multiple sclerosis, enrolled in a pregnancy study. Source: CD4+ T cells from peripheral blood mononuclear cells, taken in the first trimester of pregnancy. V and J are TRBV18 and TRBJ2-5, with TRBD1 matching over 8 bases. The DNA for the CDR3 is TGTGCCAGCTCGGCGGGGACAGGCGGGCCAGAGACCCAGTACTTC. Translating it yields CASSAGTGGPETQYF.